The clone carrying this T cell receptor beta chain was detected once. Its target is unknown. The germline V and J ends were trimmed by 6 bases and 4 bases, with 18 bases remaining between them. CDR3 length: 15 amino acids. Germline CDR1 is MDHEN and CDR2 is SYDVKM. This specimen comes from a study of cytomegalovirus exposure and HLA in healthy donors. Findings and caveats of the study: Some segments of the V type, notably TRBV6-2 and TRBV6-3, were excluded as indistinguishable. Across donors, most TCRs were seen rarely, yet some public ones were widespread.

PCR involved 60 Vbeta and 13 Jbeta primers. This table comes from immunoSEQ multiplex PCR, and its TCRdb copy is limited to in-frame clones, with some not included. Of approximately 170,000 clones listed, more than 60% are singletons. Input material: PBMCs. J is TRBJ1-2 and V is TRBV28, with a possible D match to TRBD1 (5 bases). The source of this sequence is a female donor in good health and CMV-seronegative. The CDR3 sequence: CASRDRGGFGYGYTF. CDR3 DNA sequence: TGTGCCAGCAGGGACCGTGGGGGGTTCGGCTATGGCTACACCTTC.